A single sample gave rise to the 2 T cell receptor beta chains below, sequenced in a study of shared clonotypes between healthy human individuals. This table comes from immunoSEQ multiplex PCR, and its TCRdb copy is limited to in-frame clones, with some not included. Here the sample spans about 2,100,000 clones, around 93% being singletons. As defined, naive CD8 cells were CD45RO-negative and positively selected for CCR7, with terminally differentiated effector memory CD45RA+ cells excluded. Sequencing was performed on naive CD8+ T cells from PBMCs. The receptors stem from a man between 18 and 35 years old in good health. Some clones in this sample may be carry-over from other donors' samples.

This clone was seen once. This chain uses TRBV28 with TRBJ2-1, with 12 bases matching TRBD1. CDR3 size: 15 residues. CDR1 MDHEN and CDR2 SYDVKM come from the germline V gene. Losses at the gene ends were 8 bases for V and 5 bases for J; bases not matched to a gene: 7. The CDR3 DNA is TGTGCCAGCGGACACCGGGACAGGGGGCACAATGAGCAGTTCTTC. Its translation: CASGHRDRGHNEQFF. The variable domain in full, with the rest retrieved from reference TRBV28 and TRBJ2-1, is DVKVTQSSRYLVKRTGEKVFLECVQDMDHENMFWYRQDPGLGLRLIYFSYDVKMKEKGDIPEGYSVSREKKERFSLILESASTNQTSMYLCASGHRDRGHNEQFFGPGTRLTVL.

The chain carries TRBV5-1 and TRBJ1-1, with 7 bases that match TRBD1. Germline V gene lookup returns CDR1 SGHRS and CDR2 YFSETQ. This CDR3 is built from 15 residues. With V trimmed by 5 bases and J by 3 bases, 10 bases remained unmatched. Written as DNA, the CDR3 is TGCGCCAGCAGTTCGTTGACAGGGACGGACACTGAAGCTTTCTTT. Its translation: CASSSLTGTDTEAFF.